One and the same sample provided the 27 T cell receptor beta chains below, sequenced in a study of response to subunit inactivated influenza vaccine. MiXCR was run by TCRdb on the RT-PCR reads, yielding one entry per CDR3 protein. The data contain hundreds of thousands of distinct CDR3 sequences, approximately 12% of them seen just once; the ten biggest clones take up around 12%. Sequenced here: PBMCs from blood, sampled about 40 days after vaccination. Receptors originate from a man in his forties or fifties who received an inactivated influenza vaccine.

This chain links TRBV5-5 with TRBJ2-7, with D perhaps given as TRBD1 or TRBD2 (5 bases each). V lost 6 bases to trimming and J lost 0 bases, with 13 bases between them. Germline V CDR1 and CDR2: SGHKS, YYEKEE (reference sequence). The CDR3 has 14 residues. The CDR3 sequence: CASMGTTASYEQYF. CDR3 DNA: TGTGCCAGCATGGGGACGACAGCCTCCTACGAGCAGTACTTC.

This clonotype occurred a few times. The CDR3 sequence is CSASRPSSRETQYF. CDR3 DNA: TGCAGTGCTAGTCGCCCTAGCAGCAGGGAGACCCAGTACTTC. The chain couples TRBV20-1 to TRBJ2-5; a possible D gene is TRBD2 (5 bases). The V gene lost 3 bases and the J gene lost 5 bases, with 16 bases spanning the gap. This CDR3 contains 14 residues. CDR1 and CDR2 (germline): DFQATT, SNEGSKA (reference sequence).

The chain joins TRBV20-1 to TRBJ2-7; 8 nucleotides line up with TRBD1. CDR3 size: 13 residues. The ends lost 0 bases at V and 6 bases at J; junction bases unmatched: 4. CDR1 and CDR2 (germline): DFQATT, SNEGSKA (reference sequence). CDR3 coding DNA: TGCAGTGCTAGAGATCGGACAGGGCCCGAGCAGTACTTC. The encoded protein is CSARDRTGPEQYF.

This clonotype was counted at least ten times. V usage is TRBV7-9 and J usage is TRBJ2-7; maybe TRBD1 (6 bases). The CDR3 is 13 amino acids. V was clipped by 1 base and J by 6 bases, with 10 bases between them. Germline V gives CDR1 SEHNR, CDR2 FQNEAQ (reference sequence). The CDR3 region is CASSLGGGSEQYF. The CDR3 DNA follows: TGTGCCAGCAGCTTAGGAGGGGGTTCCGAGCAGTACTTC.

The chain employs TRBV4-3 and TRBJ2-2; 8 positions match TRBD1. There are 16 residues in the CDR3. Trimming took 4 bases from V and 1 from J; bases not matched to a gene: 5. In germline, CDR1 is LGHNA, CDR2 YSLEER. The CDR3 here is CASSRGDRKNTGELFF. As DNA, the CDR3 is TGCGCCAGCAGCCGTGGGGACAGGAAGAACACCGGGGAGCTGTTTTTT.

This chain connects TRBV6-4 to TRBJ2-1; D possibly matches TRBD1 or TRBD2 (6 bases each). Trimming stripped 3 bases from V and 10 bases from J, with 16 bases between. The CDR3 is 14 residues long. Germline-derived CDR1 and CDR2 are MRHNA and SNTAGT. The chain's CDR3 is CASSEGGLSREQFF. The CDR3 region has the DNA TGTGCCAGCAGTGAAGGGGGACTCTCGCGGGAGCAGTTCTTC.

This clonotype was picked up a small number of times. The CDR3 is CASSYSPSESTDTQYF. The CDR3 DNA reads TGTGCCAGCAGTTACTCGCCTAGCGAGAGCACAGATACGCAGTATTTT. The gene calls are TRBV6-5 and TRBJ2-3; TRBD2 might be the D (6 bases). The V end was cut by 0 bases, the J end by 0 bases, with 10 bases between. This CDR3 region has 16 residues. The germline V gene has CDR1 MNHEY and CDR2 SVGAGI.

This clonotype was recorded a few times. The rearrangement uses TRBV14 and TRBJ2-7, with D hard to call. CDR1 is SGHDN, CDR2 FVKESK, per germline. CDR3 size: 14 residues. With 3 bases removed from V and 0 bases from J, the gap between germline ends came to 9 bases. The CDR3 reads CASSHLIGSYEQYF. CDR3 sequence (DNA): TGTGCCAGCAGCCATCTAATCGGCTCCTACGAGCAGTACTTC.

V gene TRBV19 combines with J gene TRBJ2-5; the match to TRBD1 covers 7 bases. The V gene's germline CDR1 is LNHDA and CDR2 SQIVND (reference sequence). V was clipped by 7 bases and J by 5 bases; unmatched bases: 10. This CDR3 region has 14 residues. CDR3 amino acids: CASNSVGGAETQYF. The DNA of the CDR3 is TGTGCCAGTAACTCGGTAGGGGGCGCGGAGACCCAGTACTTC.

The chain couples TRBV7-6 to TRBJ1-1; the match to TRBD1 covers 9 bases. Germline V gene data show CDR1 as SGHVS and CDR2 as FNYEAQ. V lost 5 bases, J lost 5 bases, and 6 bases stayed unmatched. The CDR3 totals 14 residues. In DNA form, the CDR3 reads TGTGCCAGCAGCCCACAGGGGGCAAGGACTGAAGCTTTCTTT. As protein: CASSPQGARTEAFF.

Ten or more counts support this clonotype. This chain links TRBV18 with TRBJ2-1; 8 bases agree with TRBD2. Germline CDR1 KGHSH, CDR2 LQKENI. Trimming took 3 bases from V and 4 from J; bases not matched to a gene: 5. The CDR3 loop spans 15 amino acids. The DNA of the CDR3 is TGTGCCAGCTCACCTTCGGGAGGGGAGTACAATGAGCAGTTCTTC. Amino acids: CASSPSGGEYNEQFF.

The chain is built from TRBV20-1 and TRBJ2-6; D is unclear. Trimming removed 3 bases from V and 2 bases from J, with 8 bases in between. Germline CDR1 DFQATT, CDR2 SNEGSKA (reference sequence). CDR3 length: 14 amino acids. CDR3 protein: CSASSGPGANVLTF. Written as DNA, the CDR3 is TGCAGTGCTAGTAGTGGGCCTGGGGCCAACGTCCTGACTTTC.

This chain connects TRBV12-3 or TRBV12-4 to TRBJ2-5; D may match TRBD1 or TRBD2 (5 bases each). The CDR3 has 13 residues. Deletions cut 5 bases from V and 4 bases from J, with 11 bases between. The CDR3 coding sequence is TGTGCCAGCAGTCGAGGGGCCGGAGAGACCCAGTACTTC. Amino acids: CASSRGAGETQYF.

V is TRBV9 and J is TRBJ1-2; 9 bases are shared with TRBD1. CDR1 SGDLS and CDR2 YYNGEE come from the germline V gene. This CDR3 spans 15 amino acids. The J segment lost 8 bases and the V segment lost 3 bases, leaving 11 bases of the junction unmatched. CDR3 bases: TGTGCCAGCAGCGCCGAGACAGGGGGGGGTTTGGGCTACACCTTC. It codes for CASSAETGGGLGYTF. The whole variable domain, filled in from reference TRBV9 and TRBJ1-2, reads DSGVTQTPKHLITATGQRVTLRCSPRSGDLSVYWYQQSLDQGLQFLIQYYNGEERAKGNILERFSAQQFPDLHSELNLSSLELGDSALYFCASSAETGGGLGYTFGSGTRLTVV.

The chain uses TRBV7-2 and TRBJ2-3; D is possibly TRBD1 (5 bases). Per germline, CDR1 SGHTA and CDR2 FQGNSA. The CDR3 covers 16 residues. Trimming removed 4 bases at V and 0 bases at J, with 14 bases between. The CDR3: CASSSQYRISTDTQYF. CDR3 DNA sequence: TGTGCCAGCAGCTCTCAATACAGGATTAGCACAGATACGCAGTATTTT.

The chain couples TRBV20-1 to TRBJ1-2, with D maybe TRBD1 (6 bases). The CDR3 is 12 amino acids. V gave up 4 bases and J gave up 8 bases, with 14 bases separating them. The germline CDR1 and CDR2 sequences are DFQATT and SNEGSKA (reference sequence). The CDR3 DNA reads TGCAGTGCTACTACCGGGACATCCGGCTACACCTTC. Its protein product is CSATTGTSGYTF.

The V gene is TRBV6-5, the J gene TRBJ2-1; no clear D gene. Germline lookup yields CDR1 MNHEY and CDR2 SVGAGI. Deletions cut 2 bases from V and 5 bases from J, with 16 bases between. CDR3 length equals 16 residues. CDR3 sequence (DNA): TGTGCCAGCAGTTACATCGGCGGCCGATTCAACAATGAGCAGTTCTTC. This gives the protein CASSYIGGRFNNEQFF.

V gene TRBV12-3 or TRBV12-4 combines with J gene TRBJ2-1; 10 nucleotides match TRBD2. The CDR3 runs 15 residues. V was clipped by 1 base and J by 7 bases; unmatched bases: 4. The CDR3 DNA follows: TGTGCCAGCAGTTTAGGAGCGGGAGGGAGAAATGAGCAGTTCTTC. As protein: CASSLGAGGRNEQFF.

This clonotype has ten or more counts. The chain combines TRBV29-1 with TRBJ2-5; no firm D call. Germline V gives CDR1 SQVTM, CDR2 ANQGSEA. The germline V and J ends were trimmed by 2 bases and 7 bases, with 11 bases remaining between them. The length of the CDR3 is 12 residues. The chain's CDR3 is CSVEKQIGTQYF. CDR3 sequence (DNA): TGCAGCGTTGAAAAACAGATTGGGACCCAGTACTTC.

This clonotype showed up many times. V is TRBV29-1 and J is TRBJ2-5, with D perhaps assigned TRBD1 or TRBD2 (6 bases each). The CDR3 runs 14 residues. The germline V gene encodes CDR1 SQVTM and CDR2 ANQGSEA. The V end lost 6 bases, the J end lost 4 bases, and 18 bases lay between the germline ends. In nucleotides, the CDR3 is TGCAGCGTCCACCTCCATCGGGGGCCAGAGACCCAGTACTTC. This translates into CSVHLHRGPETQYF.

The chain has TRBV24-1 and TRBJ1-1; D not resolved. The CDR3 covers 12 residues. V lost 6 bases, J lost 1 base, and 5 bases lay in between. Germline CDR1 and CDR2: KGHDR and SFDVKD. CDR3 in amino acids: CATSKRNTEAFF. CDR3 DNA sequence: TGTGCCACCAGTAAAAGGAACACTGAAGCTTTCTTT.

In this sample, this clonotype turned up a few times. The chain uses TRBV20-1 and TRBJ2-3; 8 positions match TRBD2. CDR3 size: 16 residues. Germline lookup yields CDR1 DFQATT and CDR2 SNEGSKA (reference sequence). V shed 1 base and J 2 bases; nucleotides not matched to a gene: 8. In DNA form, the CDR3 reads TGCAGTGCTAGAGGGGGCCCAGCGGGGGTCACAGATACGCAGTATTTT. Amino acid sequence: CSARGGPAGVTDTQYF.

At least ten counts were recorded for this clonotype. J is TRBJ2-7 and V is TRBV4-3; no firm D call. V dropped 0 bases and J dropped 6 bases, with 12 bases sitting between them. Per germline, CDR1 LGHNA and CDR2 YSLEER. There are 14 residues in the CDR3. CDR3 coding DNA: TGCGCCAGCAGCCAAGAAGGAGTTTCTGGCGAGCAGTACTTC. It translates to CASSQEGVSGEQYF.

The CDR3 is CASSPGGGSDTQYF. CDR3 DNA: TGCGCCAGCAGCCCTGGCGGGGGGTCGGATACGCAGTATTTT. The chain joins TRBV4-3 to TRBJ2-3, with 8 bases matching TRBD2. The V gene end was trimmed by 4 bases and the J gene end by 6 bases; junction bases not matched to a gene: 6. Germline CDR1 LGHNA, CDR2 YSLEER. This CDR3 has 14 residues.

The V call is TRBV10-3, the J call TRBJ2-1, with 12 positions matching TRBD2. The CDR3 extends over 19 amino acids. CDR1 and CDR2 (germline): ENHRY, SYGVKD. V was clipped by 5 bases and J by 4 bases; unmatched bases: 15. CDR3: CAISPGLAGNQPTYNEQFF. The CDR3 DNA reads TGTGCCATCAGTCCCGGACTAGCGGGGAACCAACCCACTTACAATGAGCAGTTCTTC.

The rearrangement uses TRBV15 and TRBJ1-2; TRBD1 aligns across 9 bases. V was clipped by 3 bases and J by 6 bases; unmatched bases: 5. The CDR3 runs to 14 residues. Germline loops: CDR1 LNHNV, CDR2 YYDKDF (reference sequence). The CDR3 nucleotides are TGTGCCACCAGCAGCGACAGGGGGTTCGATGGCTACACCTTC. This codes for CATSSDRGFDGYTF.

This rearrangement joins TRBV12-3 or TRBV12-4 to TRBJ1-2, with D possibly being TRBD1 (6 bases). V was pared by 4 bases and J by 4 bases, with 16 bases between. The CDR3 is 15 amino acids. The CDR3 region has the DNA TGTGCCAGCAGTTCCAGACAGGCGGTGGCCTATGGCTACACCTTC. Protein: CASSSRQAVAYGYTF.